A single sample is the source of the 11 T cell receptor beta chains below, sequenced in a study of metastatic and nonmetastatic thyroid tumors. Thyroid surgery had not been preceded by any treatment in any patient. MiXCR reprocessed the PCR reads for TCRdb. This sample has approximately 17,000 clones, with roughly 24% found just once. The sample was blood. Receptors originate from a male donor with papillary thyroid cancer or a benign thyroid nodule (not recorded which). Some clones in this sample may be carry-over from other donors' samples.

The gene calls are TRBV27 and TRBJ2-3, with D perhaps matching TRBD1 or TRBD2 (5 bases each). CDR1 is MNHEY, CDR2 SMNVEV, per germline (reference sequence). The V and J ends lost 3 bases and 9 bases respectively, with 16 bases between them. CDR3 size: 14 residues. The CDR3 DNA sequence: TGTGCCAGCAGTTTCTTCGACAGCGGCTTAACGCAGTATTTT. This sequence encodes CASSFFDSGLTQYF.

This clone has a count of ten or more. The chain combines TRBV20-1 with TRBJ1-1; tentatively, D is TRBD1 (5 bases). The germline V and J ends were trimmed by 5 bases and 7 bases, with 20 bases remaining between them. CDR3 length: 14 residues. Germline V CDR1 and CDR2: DFQATT, SNEGSKA (reference sequence). The CDR3 reads CSASPPPRRGEAFF. The CDR3 bases are TGCAGTGCTTCTCCCCCCCCCCGTAGGGGTGAAGCTTTCTTT.

The rearrangement uses TRBV6-1 and TRBJ2-1; no reliable D call. This CDR3 is 11 amino acids long. Germline-derived CDR1 and CDR2 are MNHNS and SASEGT. The V end was cut by 3 bases, the J end by 7 bases, with 4 bases between. The CDR3 bases are TGTGCCAGCAGTGAGCAAAATGAGCAGTTCTTC. Protein sequence: CASSEQNEQFF.

This chain connects TRBV20-1 to TRBJ2-7, with TRBD2 identical over 7 bases. V lost 6 bases and J lost 2; bases outside the gene matches: 13. Germline lookup yields CDR1 DFQATT and CDR2 SNEGSKA (reference sequence). The CDR3 is 15 amino acids. The CDR3 is CSASPGTTGAYEQYF. CDR3 bases: TGCAGTGCCTCCCCCGGGACTACTGGGGCCTACGAGCAGTACTTC.

Judged by abundance, this clone is medium-sized. V usage is TRBV6-1 and J usage is TRBJ1-1; D not resolved. Germline V gene data show CDR1 as MNHNS and CDR2 as SASEGT. CDR3 size: 13 residues. V was pared by 3 bases and J by 0 bases, with 5 bases between. This CDR3 reads CASSDKMNTEAFF. The CDR3 nucleotides are TGTGCCAGCAGTGACAAAATGAACACTGAAGCTTTCTTT.

This clone qualifies as medium-sized (0.01 to 0.1%). The chain is built from TRBV20-1 and TRBJ2-5; 12 bases fit TRBD2. V lost 2 bases to trimming and J lost 1 base; unmatched junction nucleotides: 14. Germline loops: CDR1 DFQATT, CDR2 SNEGSKA (reference sequence). The length of the CDR3 is 19 residues. In DNA, the CDR3 is TGCAGTGCTAGATCCGAAACCTCCACTAGCGGGGGGATCCAAGAGACCCAGTACTTC. Its translation is CSARSETSTSGGIQETQYF.

Details on this clone: At one end the junction does not follow the germline gene, possibly because of a read error. This chain connects TRBV6-2 or TRBV6-3 to TRBJ1-5; D gene unclear. Germline values: CDR1 MNHEY, CDR2 SVGEGT. CDR3 length: 17 amino acids. CDR3 nucleotide sequence: TGTGCCAGCAGCCCATCCTTTATTGGGGTCGGCAATCAGCACCAGCATTTT. Its translation: CASSPSFIGVGNQHQHF.

This clone was seen a handful of times. The V gene is TRBV6-4, the J gene TRBJ2-1; possibly TRBD2 for D (6 bases). The CDR3 is 13 residues long. Germline values: CDR1 MRHNA, CDR2 SNTAGT. V was shortened by 0 bases and J by 9 bases, with 9 bases between the two germline ends. CDR3: CASSDSRETEQFF. CDR3 nucleotides: TGTGCCAGCAGTGACTCTCGGGAGACTGAGCAGTTCTTC.

For this clone: The junction shows a germline mismatch at one end, possibly a read error. The rearrangement uses TRBV7-7 and TRBJ2-2; unclear D gene. Germline V CDR1 and CDR2: SSHAT, FNYEAQ (reference sequence). The CDR3 consists of 14 residues. The DNA for the CDR3 is TGTGCTAGCAGCCACCCTGGATGGGCCGGGCAGCTGTTTTTT. It yields the protein CASSHPGWAGQLFF.

In its sample, this clone ranks as medium-sized. The chain recombines TRBV28 with TRBJ1-2, with 10 bases aligning to TRBD1. J was trimmed by 8 bases and V by 5 bases; bases with no gene match: 8. Germline V lookup: CDR1 MDHEN, CDR2 SYDVKM. This CDR3 contains 14 residues. The CDR3 DNA follows: TGTGCCAGCAGTGTACCGGGACAGGGGCTCGGCTACACCTTC. Translating gives CASSVPGQGLGYTF.

This clone was counted many times. V usage is TRBV27 and J usage is TRBJ1-2; D remains ambiguous. V was shortened by 6 bases and J by 0 bases, with 11 bases between the two germline ends. The CDR3 is 14 residues long. The germline gives CDR1 MNHEY, CDR2 SMNVEV (reference sequence). CDR3 residues: CASSGLRANYGYTF. The CDR3 DNA follows: TGTGCCAGCAGCGGACTGAGAGCTAACTATGGCTACACCTTC.